The rows below give T cell receptor beta chains drawn from one sample of a study of OX40 agonist ivuxolimab in advanced cancers. Data came from immunoSEQ multiplex PCR; TCRdb stores just in-frame clones and leaves some out. The table has tens of thousands of clones, 90% seen once. The sequences come from CD4+ or CD8+ T cells sorted from blood, collected in a trial of the OX40 agonist ivuxolimab. The receptors stem from an adult with an advanced solid tumor such as melanoma, head and neck, liver or kidney cancer. The CDR3 runs from the conserved cysteine through the conserved F or W. A D gene is named only where the DNA matches it firmly. The size entry is marked missing in some rows and otherwise reads once, few, many or a size class.

V	J	size	D	DNA	CDR3
TRBV11-2	TRBJ2-5	.	.	TGTGCCAGTACTTGGGGACTGCGTATGGAGACCCAGTACTTC	CASTWGLRMETQYF
TRBV6-5	TRBJ1-3	.	.	TGTGCCAGCAGTTACTCGACAACAGGGACTGGAAACACCATATATTTT	CASSYSTTGTGNTIYF
TRBV29-1	TRBJ2-2	.	.	TGCAGCGCCCGGCTGACAGGCACCGGGGAGCTGTTTTTT	CSARLTGTGELFF
TRBV7-8	TRBJ1-1	.	TRBD1	TGTGCCAGCAGCTCGACAGGGGGGAACACTGAAGCTTTCTTT	CASSSTGGNTEAFF
TRBV13	TRBJ2-5	.	.	TGTGCCAGCAGCGACTCCGGGGTCCAAGAGACCCAGTACTTC	CASSDSGVQETQYF
TRBV2	TRBJ2-7	.	.	TGTGCCAGCAGTGAAAATATTGGGACAATCTCCTACGAGCAGTACTTC	CASSENIGTISYEQYF
TRBV6-1	TRBJ1-1	.	.	TGTGCCAGCAGTCGGCAGGCCGACACTGAAGCTTTCTTT	CASSRQADTEAFF
TRBV18	TRBJ2-7	.	.	TGTGCCAGCTCACCAGGAGACAGAAGTCCCTACGAGCAGTACTTC	CASSPGDRSPYEQYF
TRBV5-1	TRBJ2-7	.	.	TGCGCCAGCAGCTTGTTCGTCGGCAACGAGCAGTACTTC	CASSLFVGNEQYF
TRBV4-2	TRBJ2-1	once	TRBD2	TGTGCCAGCAGCCGGCAGGCGACTAGCGGAGACAATGAGCAGTTCTTC	CASSRQATSGDNEQFF
TRBV19	TRBJ2-2	.	.	TGTGCCAGTAGTACCAGACGAAAGGGGACCGGGGAGCTGTTTTTT	CASSTRRKGTGELFF
TRBV7-9	TRBJ2-4	.	.	TGTGCCAGCACCCAGGTCTTTGCGGACATTCAGTACTTC	CASTQVFADIQYF
TRBV2	TRBJ1-5	.	.	TGTGCCAGCACTGAGAGGGTTCGGCAGCCCCAGCATTTT	CASTERVRQPQHF
TRBV20-1	TRBJ2-3	.	.	TGCAGTGCTAGGATTGGGGGTACGCAGTATTTT	CSARIGGTQYF
TRBV27	TRBJ2-7	.	.	TGTGCCAGCAAAACAGTCTACGAGCAGTACTTC	CASKTVYEQYF
TRBV30	TRBJ2-2	.	TRBD2	TGTGCCTGGAAATTTTATCGGACTAGCGGCTACACCGGGGAGCTGTTTTTT	CAWKFYRTSGYTGELFF
TRBV5-1	TRBJ2-1	.	TRBD2	TGCGCCAGCAGCCCGCTGACTAGCGGGTATTACAATGAGCAGTTCTTC	CASSPLTSGYYNEQFF
TRBV27	TRBJ2-5	.	.	TGTGCCAGCAGTTCCCCCAGGGTTGCAGAGACCCAGTACTTC	CASSSPRVAETQYF
TRBV6-1	TRBJ1-4	.	TRBD1	TGTGCCAGCGGGGGGACAGCAGATAATGAAAAACTGTTTTTT	CASGGTADNEKLFF
TRBV18	TRBJ1-1	.	.	TGTGCCAGCTCACCGACAGTCAACACTGAAGCTTTCTTT	CASSPTVNTEAFF
TRBV2	TRBJ1-2	.	.	TGTGCCATCACGGGGATCTCCTATGGCTACACCTTC	CAITGISYGYTF
TRBV7-9	TRBJ2-5	.	TRBD2	TGTGCCAGCAGCTTAATAGCGGGGGGGCTGGAGACCCAGTACTTC	CASSLIAGGLETQYF
TRBV7-2	TRBJ2-7	.	.	TGTGCCAGCAGCTTAGCTGGGAATTACGAGCAGTACTTC	CASSLAGNYEQYF
TRBV6-5	TRBJ2-7	.	TRBD2	TGTGCCAGCACCGACAGCGGGGGTCGGGAGCAGTACTTC	CASTDSGGREQYF
TRBV28	TRBJ1-2	.	.	TGTGCCAGCAGCTCCGTGAGGCAGGGCTATGGCTACACCTTC	CASSSVRQGYGYTF
TRBV28	TRBJ1-1	.	TRBD1	TGTGCCAGCAGCTCGGACAGGGTAGAAGCTTTCTTT	CASSSDRVEAFF
TRBV5-6	TRBJ2-2	.	.	TGTGCCAGCAGCGACAGTGGGGGGGCCGGCGGGGAGCTGTTTTTT	CASSDSGGAGGELFF
TRBV30	TRBJ2-7	.	.	TGTGCCTGGAGTCCAGGGGTCGAGCAGTACTTC	CAWSPGVEQYF
TRBV6-5	TRBJ1-6	.	.	TGTGCCAGCAGTTTCGGACAGCCCTATAATTCACCCCTCCACTTT	CASSFGQPYNSPLHF
TRBV29-1	TRBJ1-2	.	TRBD1	TGCAGCGTTGAAGTCAGACAGGGCGGTGCTGGCTACACCTTC	CSVEVRQGGAGYTF
TRBV19	TRBJ1-1	few	.	TGTGCCAGTAGTAACAGGGAAACTGAAGCTTTCTTT	CASSNRETEAFF
TRBV9	TRBJ1-1	.	.	TGTGCCAGCAGCGTAGGAGGCCGCGGGTTGACTGAAGCTTTCTTT	CASSVGGRGLTEAFF
TRBV5-1	TRBJ1-4	.	TRBD1	TGCGCCAGCAGCCCGGGGCCAACAGGGGGTGGTGAAAAACTGTTTTTT	CASSPGPTGGGEKLFF
TRBV12-5	TRBJ1-6	.	TRBD1	TGTGCTAGTGCCTACCGGGCGGGGACAGTTAATTCACCCCTCCACTTT	CASAYRAGTVNSPLHF
TRBV5-1	TRBJ1-3	once	.	TGCGCCAGCAGCCCCGGGGGGGCGACCCTAAACACCATATATTTT	CASSPGGATLNTIYF
TRBV6-5	TRBJ1-3	.	TRBD1	TGTGCCAGCAGTCGACAGGGGGGTAAAAACACCATATATTTT	CASSRQGGKNTIYF
TRBV9	TRBJ1-6	.	.	TGTGCCAGCAGCGTAGTGTCGGACGTTTCGGGATCACCCCTCCACTTT	CASSVVSDVSGSPLHF
TRBV7-2	TRBJ1-2	.	.	TGTGCCAGCAGCTTAGGGAAGGCTAACTATGGCTACACCTTC	CASSLGKANYGYTF
TRBV11-2	TRBJ2-3	.	.	TGTGCCAGCAGCTTAAGGCTGACCACAGATACGCAGTATTTT	CASSLRLTTDTQYF
TRBV6-5	TRBJ1-6	.	.	TGTGCCAGCAGTTACGAGAGAATCTCCTATAATTCACCCCTCCACTTT	CASSYERISYNSPLHF
TRBV11-2	TRBJ1-1	.	TRBD1	TGTGCCAGCAGCTTAGAGGACAGGTGGGCTTTCTTT	CASSLEDRWAFF
TRBV2	TRBJ1-1	few	.	TGTGCCAGCAGTGAACCCTCCTGGGGAGCTTTCTTT	CASSEPSWGAFF
TRBV30	TRBJ1-4	.	.	TGTGTCTGGAGTGTGGCAGGACAGTGGAATGAAAAACTGTTTTTT	CVWSVAGQWNEKLFF
TRBV5-1	TRBJ2-5	.	TRBD2	TGCGCCAGCACTCCGATAGCGGGAGGGTACCAAGAGACCCAGTACTTC	CASTPIAGGYQETQYF
TRBV6-6	TRBJ2-2	.	.	TGTGCCAGCAGTTACTTGAAGACGGAAAGTGGGTTTTTT	CASSYLKTESGFF
TRBV7-3	TRBJ1-2	.	TRBD1	TGTGCCAGCAGCTTGACAGGGGGCTATGGCTACACCTTC	CASSLTGGYGYTF
TRBV29-1	TRBJ1-4	.	TRBD1	TGCAGCGCCATGGGACAGCTTAATGAAAAACTGTTTTTT	CSAMGQLNEKLFF
TRBV15	TRBJ2-2	.	TRBD1	TGTGCCACCAGCAGAGAAAGACAGGGTTATGACACCGGGGAGCTGTTTTTT	CATSRERQGYDTGELFF
TRBV11-2	TRBJ1-1	.	.	TGTGCCAGCAGCTTCCCCTCGACAGGGAACACTGAAGCTTTCTTT	CASSFPSTGNTEAFF
TRBV28	TRBJ1-5	.	.	TGTGCCAGCAGTTTCCGAGGGAGGGGTCGACAGCCCCAGCATTTT	CASSFRGRGRQPQHF
TRBV6-5	TRBJ2-7	.	.	TGTGCCAGCAGCCACACCCCGGCTGGTAACGAGCAGTACTTC	CASSHTPAGNEQYF
TRBV19	TRBJ2-7	.	.	TGTGCCAGTAGTTCTCAGGACCGATCCTACGAGCAGTACTTC	CASSSQDRSYEQYF
TRBV6-5	TRBJ2-3	.	.	TGTGCCAGCAGTCTAACCAAGGCAGATACGCAGTATTTT	CASSLTKADTQYF